This T cell receptor (beta chain) was identified during a study of identical twins. Study-wide points: Invariant MAIT and iNKT cells could partly confound zero-insertion analyses. Twins showed weaker excess sharing in their beta out-of-frame sequences.

cDNA carried unique molecular identifiers, and a universal primer site was added by template switching. MiXCR, applied by TCRdb to the 5' RACE reads, yields one record per CDR3 protein. Here the sample spans a few hundred thousand distinct CDR3 sequences, around 9.6% being singletons. Trimming took off 0 bases at V and 3 bases at J, with 16 bases between the two ends. This CDR3 has 16 amino acids. The germline V gene has CDR1 SGHRS and CDR2 YFSETQ. This clonotype was counted at least ten times. Its target is not known. The same data also contributed to another study, on yellow fever vaccine responses in identical twins.

This TCR derives from a young woman in good health. Source material: PBMCs. The chain employs TRBV5-1 and TRBJ2-7; D gene unclear. The CDR3 protein is CASSLGQEKSFYEQYF. DNA for the CDR3: TGCGCCAGCAGCTTGGGGCAGGAGAAATCTTTCTACGAGCAGTACTTC.